This TCR beta chain was found in a study of CD8+CD57+ T cells in acquired aplastic anemia. For sequencing, patients were chosen who had shown expansion of CD8+CD57+ cells by flow cytometry. Patients had undergone no therapy by the time their blood was sampled. This clonotype was counted at least ten times. The antigen remains unidentified. The V gene end was trimmed by 4 bases and the J gene end by 5 bases; junction bases not matched to a gene: 11. This CDR3 is built from 16 residues. Whole-study results and caveats: The number of CD8+ CDR3 sequences shared by patients and controls was about 30. CD8+ Simpson's diversity showed no significant patient-control difference.

Genomic DNA provided the template from which TCR beta VDJ and CDR3 profiles were obtained. TCRdb analysed the reads with MiXCR anew, one entry per CDR3 protein. Altogether fewer than 200,000 distinct CDR3 sequences are present, about half being singletons, with the ten largest covering 13%. Material for sequencing was sorted CD4+, CD8+, or CD8+CD57+ T cells (not recorded which) from PBMCs. The rearrangement uses TRBV12-3 or TRBV12-4 and TRBJ1-1, with 9 bases matching TRBD1. The clonotype originates from a human donor with aplastic anemia. As DNA, the CDR3 is TGTGCCAGCAGTTCGGGACAGGGATGGGGTGGGACTGAAGCTTTCTTT. Translating it yields CASSSGQGWGGTEAFF.